This T cell receptor beta chain was captured in a study of shared clonotypes between healthy human individuals. The wider study: The plates for each donor numbered three CD4 naive, three CD4 memory, two CD8 naive and one CD8 memory. Whole-study findings and limits: Sampling was confined to blood; repertoires within tissues likely differ.

Every immunoSEQ plate was one replicate of a subset's evenly spread DNA. Method: immunoSEQ multiplex PCR; TCRdb's copy keeps in-frame clones and lacks some. The sample includes more than 600,000 clones, roughly nine tenths of them seen just once. Trimming removed 2 bases at V and 4 bases at J, with 9 bases between. This CDR3 has 14 amino acids. CDR1 is MDHEN and CDR2 is SYDVKM in the germline V gene. Terminally differentiated effector memory CD45RA+ cells were excluded by CCR7 positive selection of CD45RO-negative cells. Donors comprised only Caucasian adults living in Nashville, Tennessee. Comments on this clone: Its antigen remains unknown.

The TCR sequence derives from a man aged 25-45 years in good health. Specimen: naive CD8+ T cells sorted from blood. The chain employs TRBV28 and TRBJ1-5; D unresolved. The chain's CDR3 is CASSLRAGNQPQHF. The CDR3 DNA reads as TGTGCCAGCAGTTTAAGGGCAGGTAATCAGCCCCAGCATTTT.